This TCR beta chain emerged from a study of blood T cell repertoires in COVID-19. Background on the study: Whether acute or convalescent, the COVID-19 samples came from the United States, Italy and Spain.

From germline, CDR1 is SGHTA and CDR2 FQGNSA. V was clipped by 5 bases and J by 4 bases, with 14 bases between them. The CDR3 consists of 14 residues. The data were produced by immunoSEQ multiplex PCR, yet TCRdb's version contains in-frame clones alone and is incomplete. Of 63,000 or so clones listed, around 80% are singletons. The origin of this receptor is a human donor in a cohort sampled during active COVID-19. The sequenced sample consisted of peripheral blood. This chain uses TRBV7-2 with TRBJ1-1, with D perhaps matching TRBD1 (5 bases). CDR3 amino acids: CASSPGMGGTEAFF. Here the CDR3 DNA reads TGTGCCAGCAGCCCCGGGATGGGGGGCACTGAAGCTTTCTTT.